The 27 T cell receptor beta chains presented below share a single source sample, sequenced in a study of metastatic and nonmetastatic thyroid tumors. Through MiXCR, TCRdb re-clonotyped the PCR reads. The table records about 32,000 clones, approximately 7% of them present only once. Prior to thyroid surgery, none of the patients had received any treatment. The sequencing sample was made of blood. The receptors come from a female donor with papillary thyroid cancer or a benign thyroid nodule (not recorded which). Some clones in this sample may be carry-over from other donors' samples.

At least ten counts were recorded for this clone. The rearrangement links TRBV25-1 to TRBJ2-7, with D tentatively TRBD1 or TRBD2 (5 bases each). CDR1 MGHDK and CDR2 SYGVNS come from the germline V gene. The CDR3 contains 15 residues. V was shortened by 3 bases and J by 3 bases, with 15 bases between the two germline ends. The CDR3 here is CASSDAGSGGYEQYF. The CDR3, as DNA: TGTGCCAGCAGTGATGCAGGGAGTGGCGGCTACGAGCAGTACTTC.

This clone was recorded many times. The chain employs TRBV6-1 and TRBJ2-1, with TRBD2 identical over 8 bases. The ends lost 7 bases at V and 10 bases at J; junction bases unmatched: 15. The germline V gene has CDR1 MNHNS and CDR2 SASEGT. The length of the CDR3 is 15 residues. This CDR3 reads CASKSISGGSKEQFF. CDR3 in DNA: TGTGCCAGCAAAAGTATAAGCGGGGGCTCTAAGGAGCAGTTCTTC.

About this clone: A read error may account for a junction end that differs from germline. Other DNA sequences in the same sample also yield this CDR3. The V call is TRBV20-1, the J call TRBJ1-5; D might be TRBD1 (6 bases). The CDR3 sequence is 16 residues long. Germline CDR1 is DFQATT and CDR2 is SNEGSKA (reference sequence). CDR3 DNA: TGCAGTGCTAGAGATTTCGAGGGACACCACAATCAGCCCCAGCACTTT. It yields the protein CSARDFEGHHNQPQHF.

As regards this clone: A read error may explain this, as a much larger clone is one base away. V is TRBV18 and J is TRBJ1-5, with D unresolved. Trimming shortened V by 2 bases and J by 3 bases, and 11 bases separated the two germline ends. The CDR3 has 15 residues. The V gene's germline CDR1 is KGHSH and CDR2 LQKENI. The CDR3 spells CASSPDIADNQPQHF. The CDR3 DNA is TGTGCCAGCTCACCAGATATCGCAGACAATCAGCCCCAGCATTTT. The full variable domain, in which reference TRBV18 and TRBJ1-5 provide the parts outside the CDR3, is NAGVMQNPRHLVRRRGQEARLRCSPMKGHSHVYWYRQLPEEGLKFMVYLQKENIIDESGMPKERFSAEFPKEGPSILRIQQVVRGDSAAYFCASSPDIADNQPQHFGDGTRLSIL.

There are many counts of this clone. This chain uses TRBV4-1 with TRBJ1-5, with D unclear. The CDR3 contains 15 residues. Germline V lookup: CDR1 MGHRA, CDR2 YSYEKL. Trimming shortened V by 1 base and J by 4 bases, and 11 bases separated the two germline ends. CDR3 bases: TGCGCCAGCAGCCAAGGCGGGAGAGTTAATCAGCCCCAGCATTTT. The encoded protein is CASSQGGRVNQPQHF.

This clone was seen at least ten times. The chain is built from TRBV6-2 or TRBV6-3 and TRBJ1-5; D unresolved. Deletions cut 7 bases from V and 6 bases from J, with 16 bases between. Germline CDR1 reads MNHEY; CDR2 reads SVGEGT. This CDR3 spans 14 amino acids. The DNA for the CDR3 is TGTGCCAGCACCGTCGGTCACGGCAGTCAGCCCCAGCATTTT. Protein product: CASTVGHGSQPQHF.

This clone was detected ten times or more. This sequence joins TRBV7-9 and TRBJ2-3; D is possibly TRBD2 (7 bases). CDR1 and CDR2 from the germline V gene are SEHNR and FQNEAQ (reference sequence). The CDR3 loop spans 15 amino acids. V was shortened by 5 bases and J by 2 bases, with 14 bases between the two germline ends. For the CDR3, the DNA is TGTGCCAGCAGCCTCTACGGGGGGCCCACAGATACGCAGTATTTT. Protein sequence: CASSLYGGPTDTQYF.

By share of the sample, this clone is medium-sized. The chain recombines TRBV7-2 with TRBJ1-2; 7 bases are a match to TRBD1. Germline V gene sequence: CDR1 SGHTA, CDR2 FQGNSA. This CDR3 comprises 12 residues. V was pared by 5 bases and J by 7 bases, with 4 bases of the junction left unmatched. The CDR3 coding sequence is TGTGCCAGCAGCGAGGGGGCGGGTGGCTACACCTTC. Translating it yields CASSEGAGGYTF.

This clone occurred many times. The chain links TRBV20-1 to TRBJ1-1, with TRBD1 as a possible D gene (5 bases). The CDR3 length is 13 residues. Germline V lookup: CDR1 DFQATT, CDR2 SNEGSKA (reference sequence). Between the trimmed V and J ends, which lost 3 bases and 6 bases, there was a span of 14 bases. The CDR3 sequence is CSASSQGTPEAFF. The CDR3 nucleotides read TGCAGTGCTAGCTCGCAGGGCACCCCTGAAGCTTTCTTT.

This clone has at least ten counts. The chain recombines TRBV18 with TRBJ2-1, with a tentative D call TRBD1 (5 bases). With 0 bases removed from V and 5 bases from J, the gap between germline ends came to 8 bases. There are 14 residues in the CDR3. Germline lookup yields CDR1 KGHSH and CDR2 LQKENI. CDR3 protein: CASSPPGVNNEQFF. As DNA, the CDR3 is TGTGCCAGCTCACCACCAGGGGTAAACAATGAGCAGTTCTTC.

Ten or more counts support this clone. The V and J genes are TRBV4-1 and TRBJ2-6; no definite D call. Trimming removed 7 bases from V and 2 bases from J, with 9 bases in between. The CDR3 is made up of 14 amino acids. Germline lookup yields CDR1 MGHRA and CDR2 YSYEKL. CDR3 sequence: CASNYPPGANVLTF. Here the CDR3 DNA reads TGCGCCAGCAATTATCCCCCTGGGGCCAACGTCCTGACTTTC.

This clone was observed many times. The rearrangement uses TRBV24-1 and TRBJ2-2; the D call may be TRBD1 or TRBD2 (5 bases each). Germline V gene data show CDR1 as KGHDR and CDR2 as SFDVKD. The CDR3 consists of 14 residues. The V end was cut by 7 bases, the J end by 5 bases, with 13 bases between. For the CDR3, the DNA is TGTGCCACCAGCACGGGGCTAAGAACCGGGGAGCTGTTTTTT. This sequence encodes CATSTGLRTGELFF.

Remarks on this clone: At one end, the junction sequence differs from germline, possibly due to a read error. This chain uses TRBV6-1 with TRBJ2-1; D perhaps matches TRBD2 (6 bases). Germline loops: CDR1 MNHNS, CDR2 SASEGT. The CDR3 sequence is 16 residues long. Here the CDR3 DNA reads TGTGCCAGCAGCCCGAGGACTATCGGGGCCTACAATGAGCATTTCTTC. Translating it yields CASSPRTIGAYNEHFF.

This clone was found many times. The chain has TRBV5-1 and TRBJ2-1; 10 bases are a match to TRBD2. V gave up 4 bases and J gave up 4 bases; unmatched junction bases: 14. Germline CDR1 reads SGHRS; CDR2 reads YFSETQ. The CDR3 loop spans 18 amino acids. Here the CDR3 reads CASSPWTSGLRAYNEQFF. The CDR3 nucleotides are TGCGCCAGCAGCCCATGGACTAGCGGTCTACGGGCGTACAATGAGCAGTTCTTC.

The table lists this clone with many counts. J is TRBJ1-1 and V is TRBV20-1; D remains ambiguous. Germline values: CDR1 DFQATT, CDR2 SNEGSKA (reference sequence). The CDR3 spans 14 residues. The ends were cut back, 8 bases at V and 2 bases at J, with 18 bases in the middle. CDR3 sequence: CSIGGRSLNTEAFF. CDR3 DNA sequence: TGCAGTATCGGAGGGCGCTCCTTAAACACTGAAGCTTTCTTT.

This clone showed up many times. V and J are TRBV18 and TRBJ2-1; 7 nucleotides align to TRBD2. Germline-derived CDR1 and CDR2 are KGHSH and LQKENI. This CDR3 comprises 16 residues. J lost 2 bases, V lost 3 bases, and 7 bases had no gene match. The DNA for the CDR3 is TGTGCCAGCTCACCGCAGTCTAGCGGACCCTACAATGAGCAGTTCTTC. Translated, it gives CASSPQSSGPYNEQFF. Drawing the rest from reference TRBV18 and TRBJ2-1, the complete variable domain is NAGVMQNPRHLVRRRGQEARLRCSPMKGHSHVYWYRQLPEEGLKFMVYLQKENIIDESGMPKERFSAEFPKEGPSILRIQQVVRGDSAAYFCASSPQSSGPYNEQFFGPGTRLTVL.

This clone was seen repeatedly, ten times or more. This sequence joins TRBV11-2 and TRBJ2-3, with D possibly being TRBD2 (6 bases). The ends were cut back, 1 base at V and 2 bases at J, with 13 bases in the middle. The germline V gene has CDR1 SGHAT and CDR2 FQNNGV. This CDR3 is built from 16 residues. Here the CDR3 DNA reads TGTGCCAGCAGCTTAGGTAGCGGAGACTACACAGATACGCAGTATTTT. It specifies CASSLGSGDYTDTQYF.

The table lists this clone with many counts. A read error may account for a junction end that differs from germline. The CDR3 here is CAGSNTGELFF. The CDR3 region has the DNA TGTGCCGGCAGTAACACCGGGGAGCTGTTTTTT. The chain joins TRBV6-1 to TRBJ2-2; D is unresolved. Germline V gives CDR1 MNHNS, CDR2 SASEGT. The CDR3 totals 11 residues.

The CDR3 nucleotides are TGTGCCAGCAAAACCGGAGGACAGAACTATGGCTACACCTTC. The encoded protein is CASKTGGQNYGYTF. The chain combines TRBV5-4 with TRBJ1-2; TRBD1 is a possible D gene (6 bases). CDR1 is SGHNT and CDR2 is YYREEE in the germline V gene (reference sequence). The ends were cut back, 6 bases at V and 2 bases at J, with 14 bases in the middle. The CDR3 length is 14 residues.

This clone was counted ten times or more. The chain is built from TRBV20-1 and TRBJ1-1, with D possibly being TRBD1 (5 bases). The CDR3 is 14 residues long. Trimming pared 0 bases from V and 4 bases from J, leaving 12 bases between. Germline assignment: CDR1 DFQATT and CDR2 SNEGSKA (reference sequence). The DNA of the CDR3 is TGCAGTGCTAGAGATAGAGGGGTAGGCACTGAAGCTTTCTTT. Amino acids: CSARDRGVGTEAFF.

The table lists this clone with many counts. The chain uses TRBV30 and TRBJ1-3, with unresolved D. The CDR3 totals 14 residues. Germline CDR1 GTSNPN, CDR2 SVGIG (reference sequence). The V and J ends lost 5 bases and 0 bases respectively, with 11 bases between them. CDR3 region: CAWQRQHSGNTIYF. The CDR3 region has the DNA TGTGCCTGGCAGCGACAACACTCTGGAAACACCATATATTTT. Variable domain in full (rest from reference TRBV30 and TRBJ1-3): SQTIHQWPATLVQPVGSPLSLECTVEGTSNPNLYWYRQAAGRGLQLLFYSVGIGQISSEVPQNLSASRPQDRQFILSSKKLLLSDSGFYLCAWQRQHSGNTIYFGEGSWLTVV.

This clone was seen ten or more times. The rearrangement uses TRBV5-1 and TRBJ2-5; D call uncertain. Germline assignment: CDR1 SGHRS and CDR2 YFSETQ. Trimming pared 1 base from V and 3 bases from J, leaving 4 bases between. The CDR3 covers 12 residues. DNA for the CDR3: TGCGCCAGCAGCTTGACAGAAGAGACCCAGTACTTC. Amino acid sequence: CASSLTEETQYF.

This clone was seen ten or more times. The V and J genes are TRBV4-3 and TRBJ1-2; no clear D. From germline, CDR1 is LGHNA and CDR2 YSLEER. The CDR3 runs 15 residues. V dropped 0 bases and J dropped 1 base, with 9 bases sitting between them. CDR3 nucleotide sequence: TGCGCCAGCAGCCAAGAGCGCACCTTTAACTATGGCTACACCTTC. This sequence encodes CASSQERTFNYGYTF.

This clone was observed many times. The chain links TRBV18 to TRBJ2-5, with 7 nucleotides matching TRBD1. Germline trimming cut 3 bases from V and 4 bases from J; bases unmatched to any gene: 5. The CDR3 is 14 amino acids. From germline, CDR1 is KGHSH and CDR2 LQKENI. The CDR3, as DNA: TGTGCCAGCTCACCGCGACAGGGTCCAGAGACCCAGTACTTC. Its translation is CASSPRQGPETQYF.

The sample holds many counts of this clone. The V and J genes are TRBV12-3 or TRBV12-4 and TRBJ2-7, with D perhaps TRBD1 (6 bases). Trimming removed 5 bases at V and 6 bases at J, with 14 bases between. The CDR3 totals 13 residues. CDR3 residues: CASSNRAAVEQYF. The CDR3 coding sequence is TGTGCCAGCAGTAACAGGGCCGCTGTCGAGCAGTACTTC.

This clone occurred many times. V is TRBV4-3 and J is TRBJ2-7; no clear D gene. V shed 0 bases and J shed 4 bases, with 7 bases lying between them. There are 13 residues in the CDR3. The germline CDR1 and CDR2 sequences are LGHNA and YSLEER. The CDR3 is CASSQDIYYEQYF. CDR3 sequence (DNA): TGCGCCAGCAGCCAAGATATATATTACGAGCAGTACTTC.

This clone was detected many times. V gene TRBV6-1 combines with J gene TRBJ2-1; 12 nucleotides agree with TRBD2. Trimming took 5 bases from V and 8 from J; bases not matched to a gene: 7. CDR3 length: 15 amino acids. The germline gives CDR1 MNHNS, CDR2 SASEGT. CDR3: CASSHGLAGSDEQFF. As DNA, the CDR3 is TGTGCCAGCAGTCACGGACTAGCGGGATCGGATGAGCAGTTCTTC.